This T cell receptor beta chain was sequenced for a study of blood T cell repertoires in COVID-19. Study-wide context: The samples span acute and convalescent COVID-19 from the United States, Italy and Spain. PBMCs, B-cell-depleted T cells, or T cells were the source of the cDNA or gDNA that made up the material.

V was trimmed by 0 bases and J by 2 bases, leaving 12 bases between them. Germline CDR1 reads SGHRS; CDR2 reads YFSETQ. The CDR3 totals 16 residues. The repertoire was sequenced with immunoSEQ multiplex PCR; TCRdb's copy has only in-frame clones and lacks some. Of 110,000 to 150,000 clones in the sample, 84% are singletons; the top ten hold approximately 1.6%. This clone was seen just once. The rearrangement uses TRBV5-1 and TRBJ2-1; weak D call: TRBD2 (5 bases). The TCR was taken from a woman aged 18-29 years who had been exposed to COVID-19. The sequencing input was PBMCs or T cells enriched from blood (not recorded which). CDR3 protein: CASSLVDFGAYNEQFF. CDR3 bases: TGCGCCAGCAGCTTGGTTGACTTCGGGGCCTACAATGAGCAGTTCTTC.